These 30 T cell receptor beta chains came from one sample sequenced in a study of blood T cell repertoires in COVID-19. Using immunoSEQ multiplex PCR, the repertoire was profiled, and TCRdb retains in-frame clones only, with some absent. This table holds 80,000 to 95,000 clones, approximately 80% found once. Sequenced input: peripheral blood. The source is a woman older than 75 with acute or convalescent COVID-19.

The CDR3 bases are TGTGCCAGCAGCTCTAGCGGGGGAGAGGTCAGAGATACGCAGTATTTT. Amino acid sequence: CASSSSGGEVRDTQYF. The chain is built from TRBV9 and TRBJ2-3; 10 bases are a match to TRBD2. Germline CDR1 reads SGDLS; CDR2 reads YYNGEE. The CDR3 is 16 amino acids. V gave up 4 bases and J gave up 5 bases; unmatched junction bases: 10.

The J gene is TRBJ2-1, the V gene TRBV21-1; the listed D gene, TRBD1, was not tested against the DNA. TRBV21-1 is marked as a pseudogene. There are 17 residues in the CDR3. The CDR3 DNA sequence: TGTGCCAGCAGCAAAGGGGAAGGACACCGCGATCCAGGTGAGCAGTTCTTC. Translated: CASSKGEGHRDPGEQFF.

The J gene is TRBJ2-6, the V gene TRBV27; the D is unclear. This CDR3 region has 14 residues. With 7 bases removed from V and 0 bases from J, the gap between germline ends came to 7 bases. Germline V gives CDR1 MNHEY, CDR2 SMNVEV (reference sequence). The CDR3 DNA follows: TGTGCCAGCACCATCAGCTCTGGGGCCAACGTCCTGACTTTC. This sequence encodes CASTISSGANVLTF.

This clone came up once. This chain links TRBV7-9 with TRBJ1-5; D possibly corresponds to TRBD1 (5 bases). V was clipped by 6 bases and J by 4 bases, with 10 bases between them. CDR1 and CDR2 (germline): SEHNR, FQNEAQ (reference sequence). The length of the CDR3 is 13 residues. The CDR3 loop reads CASRRGENQPQHF. CDR3 DNA sequence: TGTGCCAGCAGACGGGGGGAGAATCAGCCCCAGCATTTT.

This chain uses TRBV10-3 with TRBJ1-5, with TRBD1 identical over 12 bases. The CDR3 extends over 15 amino acids. The V and J ends lost 6 bases and 7 bases, in that order; junction bases with no gene match: 7. Germline CDR1 ENHRY, CDR2 SYGVKD. The CDR3 sequence is CAIRKGTGGDQPQHF. The CDR3 region has the DNA TGTGCCATCAGGAAGGGGACAGGGGGCGACCAGCCCCAGCATTTT.

This clone has at least ten counts. V gene TRBV27 combines with J gene TRBJ2-1; 10 bases match TRBD2. The CDR3 sequence is 16 residues long. The germline gives CDR1 MNHEY, CDR2 SMNVEV (reference sequence). V shed 5 bases, J shed 9 bases, and the junction held 13 bases outside the gene matches. CDR3 loop: CASSTSGLAGASEQFF. CDR3 in DNA: TGTGCCAGCAGTACCTCGGGGCTAGCGGGAGCATCTGAGCAGTTCTTC.

The chain is built from TRBV5-6 and TRBJ1-2; a possible D gene is TRBD1 (6 bases). The V and J ends lost 3 bases and 7 bases respectively, with 16 bases between them. CDR1 and CDR2 (germline): SGHDT, YYEEEE. The CDR3 totals 14 residues. The CDR3 loop reads CASSYPPNRVGYTF. The DNA for the CDR3 is TGTGCCAGCAGCTATCCACCCAACAGGGTTGGCTACACCTTC.

CDR3 residues: CASRLRETGEQFF. DNA for the CDR3: TGTGCCAGCAGACTCAGGGAGACAGGTGAGCAGTTCTTC. This chain uses TRBV7-9 with TRBJ2-1; perhaps TRBD1 as D (6 bases). CDR1 is SEHNR and CDR2 is FQNEAQ in the germline V gene (reference sequence). V dropped 6 bases and J dropped 9 bases, with 15 bases sitting between them. The CDR3 has 13 residues.

V and J are TRBV20-1 and TRBJ1-5; D is ambiguous. The V gene's germline CDR1 is DFQATT and CDR2 SNEGSKA (reference sequence). The CDR3 consists of 15 residues. Deletions cut 3 bases from V and 0 bases from J, with 12 bases between. The CDR3 DNA reads as TGCAGTGCTAGTGGGCAGGCCTATAGCAATCAGCCCCAGCATTTT. Amino acids: CSASGQAYSNQPQHF.

The chain uses TRBV3-1 (or the pseudogene TRBV3-2) and TRBJ2-1, with TRBD2 matching 8 bases. Germline V CDR1 and CDR2: LGHDT, YNNKEL (reference sequence). With 0 bases clipped from V and 7 bases from J, the junction kept 11 bases outside the gene matches. The CDR3 spans 17 residues. CDR3 coding DNA: TGTGCCAGCAGCCAAGAATTTATCGGGACTAGTGTAAATGAGCAGTTCTTC. Amino acids: CASSQEFIGTSVNEQFF.

The chain uses TRBV19 and TRBJ1-1, with a possible D match to TRBD1 (6 bases). Deletions cut 5 bases from V and 3 bases from J, with 10 bases between. CDR3 length: 13 residues. Germline CDR1 LNHDA, CDR2 SQIVND (reference sequence). CDR3 bases: TGTGCCAGTAGTGTTAAGGGGGACACTGAAGCTTTCTTT. Translated, it gives CASSVKGDTEAFF.

The chain links TRBV7-2 to TRBJ2-1; a weak D match, TRBD2 (5 bases). Trimming removed 5 bases from V and 6 bases from J, with 11 bases in between. The CDR3 runs 13 residues. Germline CDR1 and CDR2: SGHTA and FQGNSA. DNA for the CDR3: TGTGCCAGCAGCAATGGACTGACCAATGAGCAGTTCTTC. This translates into CASSNGLTNEQFF.

V and J are TRBV18 and TRBJ1-4; D gene uncertain. In germline, CDR1 is KGHSH, CDR2 LQKENI. The CDR3 loop spans 17 amino acids. The ends were cut back, 0 bases at V and 0 bases at J, with 11 bases in the middle. CDR3: CASSPPAKGATNEKLFF. The CDR3 DNA reads TGTGCCAGCTCACCACCGGCTAAGGGAGCAACTAATGAAAAACTGTTTTTT.

This rearrangement joins TRBV9 to TRBJ1-4; possibly TRBD1 for D (5 bases). The CDR3 is 15 residues long. The V and J ends lost 4 bases and 2 bases respectively, with 12 bases between them. Germline V CDR1 and CDR2: SGDLS, YYNGEE. The CDR3 loop is CASSLDGTTNEKLFF. CDR3 coding DNA: TGTGCCAGCAGCCTCGACGGGACTACTAATGAAAAACTGTTTTTT.

The CDR3 protein is CASSSLSFQETQYF. The CDR3 DNA follows: TGTGCCAGCAGCTCCCTCAGTTTCCAAGAGACCCAGTACTTC. The J gene is TRBJ2-5, the V gene TRBV5-6, with no clear D. This CDR3 is built from 14 residues. Per germline, CDR1 SGHDT and CDR2 YYEEEE. V was clipped by 3 bases and J by 1 base, with 10 bases between them.

The genes are TRBV5-1 and TRBJ2-4; TRBD1 agrees at 7 bases. Per germline, CDR1 SGHRS and CDR2 YFSETQ. V gave up 4 bases and J gave up 12 bases; unmatched junction bases: 7. The CDR3 has 12 residues. CDR3 nucleotide sequence: TGCGCCAGCAGCCTAACAGGGGAAACTCAGTACTTC. Translated: CASSLTGETQYF. The full variable domain, rest sourced from reference TRBV5-1 and TRBJ2-4, is KAGVTQTPRYLIKTRGQQVTLSCSPISGHRSVSWYQQTPGQGLQFLFEYFSETQRNKGNFPGRFSGRQFSNSRSEMNVSTLELGDSALYLCASSLTGETQYFGAGTRLSVL.

This clone came up a few times. This chain uses TRBV2 with TRBJ2-3, with TRBD2 identical over 8 bases. CDR1 is SNHLY, CDR2 FYNNEI, per germline. There are 16 residues in the CDR3. After removal of 1 base from V and 3 bases from J, the junction contained 6 bases not matched to a gene. The CDR3 DNA sequence: TGTGCCAGCAGTGAAGGGCTAGCGGGCAAAACAGATACGCAGTATTTT. It is translated as CASSEGLAGKTDTQYF.

This chain joins TRBV15 and TRBJ2-3; 9 bases fit TRBD2. Unmatched junction bases numbered 13, after V lost 5 bases and J lost 4 bases. The CDR3 is made up of 17 amino acids. Germline V lookup: CDR1 LNHNV, CDR2 YYDKDF (reference sequence). CDR3 coding DNA: TGTGCCACCAGCGGTCTGAGCGGGAGGTGGGCACCAGATACGCAGTATTTT. Its translation: CATSGLSGRWAPDTQYF. Looking up the rest from reference TRBV15 and TRBJ2-3 gives the full variable domain: DAMVIQNPRYQVTQFGKPVTLSCSQTLNHNVMYWYQQKSSQAPKLLFHYYDKDFNNEADTPDNFQSRRPNTSFCFLDIRSPGLGDTAMYLCATSGLSGRWAPDTQYFGPGTRLTVL.

The chain recombines TRBV5-1 with TRBJ2-1; D remains unclear. The CDR3 spans 13 residues. Germline loops: CDR1 SGHRS, CDR2 YFSETQ. The V end lost 0 bases, the J end lost 6 bases, and 7 bases lay between the germline ends. Here the CDR3 DNA reads TGCGCCAGCAGCTTGGAAGCATCCAATGAGCAGTTCTTC. Its translation: CASSLEASNEQFF.

The chain recombines TRBV5-6 with TRBJ1-2; TRBD1 aligns across 7 bases. The CDR3 runs 14 residues. V lost 1 base, J lost 9 bases, and 9 bases stayed unmatched. The V gene's germline CDR1 is SGHDT and CDR2 YYEEEE. CDR3 amino acids: CASSLTGTAQSYTF. The CDR3 DNA reads as TGTGCCAGCAGCTTGACCGGGACAGCGCAAAGCTACACCTTC.

The gene calls are TRBV29-1 and TRBJ1-1; 9 nucleotides match TRBD1. CDR1 is SQVTM, CDR2 ANQGSEA, per germline. The J segment lost 4 bases and the V segment lost 6 bases, leaving 6 bases of the junction unmatched. The CDR3 totals 13 residues. CDR3 nucleotide sequence: TGCAGCGTCGGGGGACAGGGCGGCACTGAAGCTTTCTTT. It encodes CSVGGQGGTEAFF.

V and J are TRBV7-2 and TRBJ2-5; maybe TRBD2 (6 bases). V lost 6 bases and J lost 4, with 21 bases in between. Germline V CDR1 and CDR2: SGHTA, FQGNSA. The CDR3 sequence is 16 residues long. The CDR3 here is CASSTGAGSRLETQYF. The CDR3 DNA reads TGTGCCAGCAGTACGGGAGCAGGGAGCAGGTTAGAGACCCAGTACTTC.

The gene calls are TRBV29-1 and TRBJ1-5; the match to TRBD1 covers 7 bases. The CDR3 is 12 amino acids. Germline values: CDR1 SQVTM, CDR2 ANQGSEA. The J segment lost 7 bases and the V segment lost 4 bases, leaving 4 bases of the junction unmatched. The CDR3 spells CSVGTGEQPQHF. CDR3 DNA: TGCAGCGTTGGAACAGGGGAGCAGCCCCAGCATTTT.

The chain employs TRBV7-2 and TRBJ1-2; perhaps TRBD1 as D (5 bases). The ends were cut back, 5 bases at V and 9 bases at J, with 16 bases in the middle. The CDR3 is made up of 13 amino acids. Per germline, CDR1 SGHTA and CDR2 FQGNSA. The chain's CDR3 is CASSQGAVMRYTF. CDR3 bases: TGTGCCAGCAGCCAAGGGGCAGTGATGCGCTACACCTTC.

The chain joins TRBV6-5 to TRBJ1-2, with D maybe TRBD1 (5 bases). Germline V gene lookup returns CDR1 MNHEY and CDR2 SVGAGI. Trimming stripped 7 bases from V and 7 bases from J, with 16 bases between. The CDR3 totals 13 residues. As DNA, the CDR3 is TGTGCCAGCAACCCGGGAGGGACGGGTGGCTACACCTTC. Its protein is CASNPGGTGGYTF.

The chain combines TRBV6-5 with TRBJ1-1, with a tentative D call TRBD1 (6 bases). The germline V and J ends were trimmed by 10 bases and 4 bases, with 16 bases remaining between them. The germline gives CDR1 MNHEY, CDR2 SVGAGI. The CDR3 sequence is 13 residues long. The CDR3 is CATDPGHITEAFF. The CDR3 bases are TGTGCCACGGATCCGGGACACATCACTGAAGCTTTCTTT.

The V call is TRBV6-5, the J call TRBJ1-1, with a weak D call TRBD1 (5 bases). This CDR3 has 13 amino acids. Per germline, CDR1 MNHEY and CDR2 SVGAGI. The germline V and J ends were trimmed by 2 bases and 3 bases, with 7 bases remaining between them. The chain's CDR3 is CASSYKGYTEAFF. The CDR3 bases are TGTGCCAGCAGTTACAAGGGGTACACTGAAGCTTTCTTT.

The chain uses TRBV6-5 and TRBJ2-2, with TRBD2 matching over 8 bases. The CDR3 length is 15 residues. Germline CDR1 and CDR2: MNHEY and SVGAGI. V shed 6 bases, J shed 1 base, and the junction held 4 bases outside the gene matches. In DNA form, the CDR3 reads TGTGCCAGCAGCCGGGGGGGCTGGAACACCGGGGAGCTGTTTTTT. Its translation: CASSRGGWNTGELFF.

This clone turned up a few times. The V call is TRBV18, the J call TRBJ1-3; D call uncertain. V was shortened by 2 bases and J by 0 bases, with 8 bases between the two germline ends. The CDR3 is 15 amino acids. Germline V CDR1 and CDR2: KGHSH, LQKENI. Here the CDR3 reads CASSPTESSGNTIYF. CDR3 in DNA: TGTGCCAGCTCACCAACGGAGAGCTCTGGAAACACCATATATTTT.

The V call is TRBV5-1, the J call TRBJ1-3; TRBD1 might be the D (6 bases). Trimming shortened V by 6 bases and J by 4 bases, and 8 bases separated the two germline ends. Germline V gene data show CDR1 as SGHRS and CDR2 as YFSETQ. The CDR3 sequence is 12 residues long. CDR3 nucleotides: TGCGCCAGCAAAGGGGGAGGAAACACCATATATTTT. It specifies CASKGGGNTIYF.